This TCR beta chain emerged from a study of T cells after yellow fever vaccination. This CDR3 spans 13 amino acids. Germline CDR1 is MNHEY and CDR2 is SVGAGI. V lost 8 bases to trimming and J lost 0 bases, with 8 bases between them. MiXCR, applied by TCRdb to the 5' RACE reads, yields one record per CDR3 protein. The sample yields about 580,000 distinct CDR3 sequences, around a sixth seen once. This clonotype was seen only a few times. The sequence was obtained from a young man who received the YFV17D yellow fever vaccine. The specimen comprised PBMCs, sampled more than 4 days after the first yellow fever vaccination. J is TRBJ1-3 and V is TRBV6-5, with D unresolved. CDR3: CASRAVSGNTIYF. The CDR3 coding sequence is TGTGCCAGCCGGGCGGTCTCTGGAAACACCATATATTTT.